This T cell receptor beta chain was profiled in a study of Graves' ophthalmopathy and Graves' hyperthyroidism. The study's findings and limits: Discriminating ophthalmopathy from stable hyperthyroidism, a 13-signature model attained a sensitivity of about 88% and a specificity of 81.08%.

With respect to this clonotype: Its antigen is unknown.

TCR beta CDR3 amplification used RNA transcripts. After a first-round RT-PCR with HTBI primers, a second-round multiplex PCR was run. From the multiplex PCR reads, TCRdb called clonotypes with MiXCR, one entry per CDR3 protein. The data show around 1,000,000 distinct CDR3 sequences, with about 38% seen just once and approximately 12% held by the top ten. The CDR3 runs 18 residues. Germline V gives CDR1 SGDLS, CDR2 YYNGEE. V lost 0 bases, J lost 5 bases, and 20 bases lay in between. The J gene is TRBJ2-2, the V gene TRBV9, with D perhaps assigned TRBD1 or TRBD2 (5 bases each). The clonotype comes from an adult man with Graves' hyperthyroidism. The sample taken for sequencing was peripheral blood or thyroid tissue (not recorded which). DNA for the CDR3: TGTGCCAGCAGCGTAGATGTCGGCCAGGGAGCTGTTACCGGGGAGCTGTTTTTT. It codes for CASSVDVGQGAVTGELFF.